Below, 8 T cell receptor beta chains from the same sample are listed, as sequenced in a study of blood T cell repertoires in COVID-19. TCRdb's table, derived via immunoSEQ multiplex PCR, lists solely in-frame clones and lacks some. The sample has around 110,000 clones; approximately 84% are singletons. Sequencing input: peripheral blood. Source of these receptors: a man aged 70-80 years with active or convalescent COVID-19.

This chain uses TRBV6-5 with TRBJ2-2; 8 bases fit TRBD1. Trimming took 7 bases from V and 6 from J; bases not matched to a gene: 4. The CDR3 consists of 13 residues. Germline CDR1 reads MNHEY; CDR2 reads SVGAGI. The CDR3: CASTGQGPGELFF. The CDR3 DNA reads as TGTGCCAGCACCGGACAGGGTCCCGGGGAGCTGTTTTTT.

The rearrangement joins TRBV2 to TRBJ1-6; a weak D match, TRBD1 (6 bases). In germline, CDR1 is SNHLY, CDR2 FYNNEI. V was trimmed by 6 bases and J by 7 bases, leaving 13 bases between them. This CDR3 contains 14 residues. The CDR3 DNA follows: TGTGCCAGCAGCCCGGGACATCGAAATTCACCCCTCCACTTT. The encoded protein is CASSPGHRNSPLHF.

In the case of this clone: Within the sample, other DNA sequences also encode this same CDR3. The CDR3: CASSARQGAGTEAFF. For the CDR3, the DNA is TGTGCCAGCAGCGCGCGACAGGGGGCTGGCACTGAAGCTTTCTTT. The chain carries TRBV9 and TRBJ1-1; 10 bases are a match to TRBD1. Germline V gives CDR1 SGDLS, CDR2 YYNGEE. The CDR3 contains 15 residues. The J segment lost 4 bases and the V segment lost 3 bases, leaving 6 bases of the junction unmatched.

The gene calls are TRBV6-5 and TRBJ1-1; TRBD1 agrees at 7 bases. J lost 4 bases, V lost 7 bases, and 9 bases had no gene match. Germline assignment: CDR1 MNHEY and CDR2 SVGAGI. This CDR3 contains 14 residues. CDR3 loop: CASTKQGWGTEAFF. In DNA, the CDR3 is TGTGCCAGCACCAAACAGGGGTGGGGCACTGAAGCTTTCTTT.

The chain couples TRBV29-1 to TRBJ2-1; 9 bases line up with TRBD1. Trimming removed 4 bases from V and 7 bases from J; junction bases left unmatched: 2. Germline V gives CDR1 SQVTM, CDR2 ANQGSEA. The CDR3 sequence is 12 residues long. CDR3 nucleotides: TGCAGCGTTGCGACAGGGGGGAATGAGCAGTTCTTC. Amino acids: CSVATGGNEQFF.

The gene calls are TRBV12-3 or TRBV12-4 and TRBJ1-2; possible D gene TRBD1, 5 bases. The V end was cut by 8 bases, the J end by 0 bases, with 10 bases between. This CDR3 is 13 amino acids long. This CDR3 reads CASGQSANYGYTF. DNA of the CDR3: TGTGCCAGCGGACAATCAGCTAACTATGGCTACACCTTC.

At least ten counts were recorded for this clone. For the CDR3, the DNA is TGCGCCAGCAGCGCTGGACTGATTAGCACAGATACGCAGTATTTT. The encoded protein is CASSAGLISTDTQYF. V gene TRBV5-1 combines with J gene TRBJ2-3, with D perhaps TRBD2 (5 bases). The CDR3 covers 15 residues. Germline CDR1 and CDR2: SGHRS and YFSETQ. The V gene lost 4 bases and the J gene lost 0 bases, with 12 bases spanning the gap.

The V call is TRBV21-1, the J call TRBJ2-2; the table's TRBD2 call for D was not verified on the DNA. TRBV21-1 is described as a pseudogene. The CDR3 runs to 17 residues. Here the CDR3 reads CASSAFPLTRTAGELFF. CDR3 DNA: TGTGCCAGCAGCGCTTTCCCATTAACTAGAACCGCCGGGGAGCTGTTTTTT.